One and the same sample provided the 26 T cell receptor beta chains below, sequenced in a study of T cell responses to AZD1222 COVID-19 vaccine. Only in-frame clones appear in the TCRdb table, and some are missing; sequencing was by immunoSEQ multiplex PCR. This sample carries 55,000 to 70,000 clones, approximately 91% of them seen once, and the ten largest clones take around 7.8%. The starting material was peripheral blood, obtained on day 0 of AZD1222 vaccination. Receptors were obtained from an adult in good health.

This rearrangement joins TRBV4-1 to TRBJ2-1; D is perhaps TRBD1 (5 bases). This CDR3 region has 14 residues. V was pared by 2 bases and J by 10 bases, with 15 bases between. Germline V gives CDR1 MGHRA, CDR2 YSYEKL. CDR3 in amino acids: CASSQPLGAEEQFF. In DNA, the CDR3 is TGCGCCAGCAGCCAACCTCTAGGGGCGGAAGAGCAGTTCTTC.

The CDR3 is CASSQARTQYF. CDR3 DNA: TGTGCCAGCAGCCAGGCACGGACCCAGTACTTC. The gene calls are TRBV3-1 (or the pseudogene TRBV3-2) and TRBJ2-5, with no clear D. From germline, CDR1 is LGHDT and CDR2 YNNKEL (reference sequence). The CDR3 loop spans 11 amino acids. Between the trimmed V and J ends, which lost 3 bases and 7 bases, there was a span of 6 bases.

The chain has TRBV2 and TRBJ2-3; 8 positions agree with TRBD2. CDR3 length: 20 amino acids. Germline CDR1 and CDR2: SNHLY and FYNNEI. Trimming cost V 9 bases and J 4 bases; bases outside gene matches: 27. The CDR3 reads CARLEGRSLRREVGADTQYF. The CDR3 DNA reads TGTGCCAGGCTTGAGGGACGGAGCCTAAGGCGGGAGGTAGGGGCAGATACGCAGTATTTT.

The CDR3 bases are TGTGCCAGCAGCCCGGGGGGGAGCCGAACAAACTCCGGGGAGCTGTTTTTT. Translating it yields CASSPGGSRTNSGELFF. The chain combines TRBV7-3 with TRBJ2-2, with TRBD2 identical over 8 bases. Germline V lookup: CDR1 SGHTA, CDR2 FQGTGA. The length of the CDR3 is 17 residues. V dropped 5 bases and J dropped 6; count of bases not matched to a gene: 14.

The rearrangement links TRBV6-5 to TRBJ2-1, with 7 nucleotides matching TRBD2. Germline V gives CDR1 MNHEY, CDR2 SVGAGI. The CDR3 has 13 amino acids. The V segment lost 5 bases and the J segment 10 bases; nucleotides outside the gene matches: 8. For the CDR3, the DNA is TGTGCCAGCAGTAAGCAATCTAGCGGAGAGCAGTTCTTC. Its translation: CASSKQSSGEQFF.

This chain links TRBV13 with TRBJ2-3; D is perhaps TRBD2 (6 bases). Germline CDR1 is PRHDT and CDR2 is FYEKMQ (reference sequence). This CDR3 contains 14 residues. Trimming removed 7 bases from V and 1 base from J, with 12 bases in between. CDR3 DNA: TGTGCCAGCAAGGAGGGGTTCGGCACAGATACGCAGTATTTT. Translated, it gives CASKEGFGTDTQYF.

By frequency in the sample, this clone is medium-sized (0.01 to 0.1%). The V gene is TRBV6-2 or TRBV6-3, the J gene TRBJ2-3, with TRBD2 matching over 8 bases. Trimming removed 4 bases from V and 0 bases from J; junction bases left unmatched: 0. In germline, CDR1 is MNHEY, CDR2 SVGEGT. This CDR3 is built from 14 residues. CDR3 sequence reads: CASSLAGSTDTQYF. The DNA for the CDR3 is TGTGCCAGCAGTTTAGCGGGAAGCACAGATACGCAGTATTTT.

J is TRBJ2-7 and V is TRBV9; D possibly matches TRBD1 or TRBD2 (6 bases each). The CDR3 sequence is 15 residues long. Germline CDR1 reads SGDLS; CDR2 reads YYNGEE. Trimming cost V 4 bases and J 2 bases, with 16 bases left between them. Here the CDR3 reads CASSPGARNTYEQYF. DNA for the CDR3: TGTGCCAGCAGCCCGGGGGCACGAAACACCTACGAGCAGTACTTC.

The V call is TRBV5-1, the J call TRBJ1-1, with 8 bases matching TRBD1. Per the germline V gene, CDR1 is SGHRS and CDR2 is YFSETQ. CDR3 length equals 15 residues. V lost 4 bases and J lost 0; bases outside the gene matches: 5. The CDR3 here is CASSPDRAMNTEAFF. The CDR3 region has the DNA TGCGCCAGCAGCCCGGACAGGGCCATGAACACTGAAGCTTTCTTT.

This clone was picked up a small number of times. This sequence joins TRBV25-1 and TRBJ2-1; 12 bases are a match to TRBD2. Germline CDR1 reads MGHDK; CDR2 reads SYGVNS. The J segment lost 4 bases and the V segment lost 5 bases, leaving 6 bases of the junction unmatched. CDR3 length equals 16 residues. The CDR3 DNA sequence: TGTGCCAGCAGTCCTTTAGGGACTAGCGGGTACAATGAGCAGTTCTTC. Amino acid sequence: CASSPLGTSGYNEQFF. The whole variable domain, filled in from reference TRBV25-1 and TRBJ2-1, reads EADIYQTPRYLVIGTGKKITLECSQTMGHDKMYWYQQDPGMELHLIHYSYGVNSTEKGDLSSESTVSRIRTEHFPLTLESARPSHTSQYLCASSPLGTSGYNEQFFGPGTRLTVL.

This sequence joins TRBV2 and TRBJ2-1; D not certain. Germline values: CDR1 SNHLY, CDR2 FYNNEI. CDR3 length: 15 amino acids. V lost 1 base and J 0 bases, leaving 7 bases between the germline ends. The DNA of the CDR3 is TGTGCCAGCAGTGAAGAGAGGAGCTCCTACAATGAGCAGTTCTTC. As protein: CASSEERSSYNEQFF. The full variable domain, its missing parts supplied by reference TRBV2 and TRBJ2-1, is EPEVTQTPSHQVTQMGQEVILRCVPISNHLYFYWYRQILGQKVEFLVSFYNNEISEKSEIFDDQFSVERPDGSNFTLKIRSTKLEDSAMYFCASSEERSSYNEQFFGPGTRLTVL.

This chain links TRBV6-1 with TRBJ1-6; the D is unclear. The CDR3 runs 15 residues. The V and J ends lost 1 base and 7 bases respectively, with 11 bases between them. Germline-derived CDR1 and CDR2 are MNHNS and SASEGT. The CDR3 reads CASSEERVTNSPLHF. CDR3 nucleotide sequence: TGTGCCAGCAGTGAAGAGCGGGTGACCAATTCACCCCTCCACTTT.

This chain joins TRBV5-1 and TRBJ2-5; TRBD1 matches 7 bases. Germline CDR1 SGHRS, CDR2 YFSETQ. The junction had 6 bases not matched to a gene; V was cut back by 2 bases and J by 2 bases. This CDR3 spans 15 amino acids. This chain's CDR3 is CASSFRQGPQETQYF. The CDR3 DNA reads as TGCGCCAGCAGCTTCCGACAGGGTCCTCAAGAGACCCAGTACTTC.

The rearrangement uses TRBV6-5 and TRBJ1-5; D is unclear. With 7 bases removed from V and 2 bases from J, the gap between germline ends came to 15 bases. The CDR3 sequence is 15 residues long. Looked up from germline, CDR1 is MNHEY and CDR2 is SVGAGI. The CDR3 DNA reads TGTGCCAGCAACAACAGAAGTATTGGCAATCAGCCCCAGCATTTT. As protein: CASNNRSIGNQPQHF.

In its sample, this clone ranks as medium-sized. This sequence joins TRBV2 and TRBJ1-5, with TRBD1 matching over 10 bases. Germline CDR1 SNHLY, CDR2 FYNNEI. This CDR3 spans 15 amino acids. V shed 2 bases, J shed 4 bases, and the junction held 2 bases outside the gene matches. This CDR3 reads CASSEWTGGNQPQHF. Written as DNA, the CDR3 is TGTGCCAGCAGTGAATGGACAGGGGGAAATCAGCCCCAGCATTTT.

The chain recombines TRBV5-1 with TRBJ2-3, with D maybe TRBD1 (5 bases). Trimming pared 6 bases from V and 4 bases from J, leaving 9 bases between. The CDR3 contains 12 residues. Germline V gene sequence: CDR1 SGHRS, CDR2 YFSETQ. The CDR3 bases are TGCGCCAGCACCTTAGGGGCAGATACGCAGTATTTT. As protein: CASTLGADTQYF. Drawing the rest from reference TRBV5-1 and TRBJ2-3, the complete variable domain is KAGVTQTPRYLIKTRGQQVTLSCSPISGHRSVSWYQQTPGQGLQFLFEYFSETQRNKGNFPGRFSGRQFSNSRSEMNVSTLELGDSALYLCASTLGADTQYFGPGTRLTVL.

The V gene is TRBV7-8, the J gene TRBJ1-1; perhaps TRBD1 as D (5 bases). V lost 6 bases to trimming and J lost 6 bases, with 11 bases between them. CDR3 length: 12 amino acids. CDR1 is SGHVS and CDR2 is FQNEAQ in the germline V gene. The CDR3 bases are TGTGCCAGCAGTCCAGGGACGCCTGAAGCTTTCTTT. It is translated as CASSPGTPEAFF.

The V gene is TRBV11-3, the J gene TRBJ2-1, with 8 positions matching TRBD2. The V segment lost 1 base and the J segment 1 base; nucleotides outside the gene matches: 6. The CDR3 has 17 amino acids. Looked up from germline, CDR1 is SGHNT and CDR2 is YENEEA. DNA for the CDR3: TGTGCCAGCAGCTTAGGAGGCGGGGGGCGATCCTACAATGAGCAGTTCTTC. Its translation is CASSLGGGGRSYNEQFF. The full variable domain, rest sourced from reference TRBV11-3 and TRBJ2-1, is EAGVVQSPRYKIIEKKQPVAFWCNPISGHNTLYWYLQNLGQGPELLIRYENEEAVDDSQLPKDRFSAERLKGVDSTLKIQPAELGDSAVYLCASSLGGGGRSYNEQFFGPGTRLTVL.

The chain's CDR3 is CASSARLNSPLHF. Here the CDR3 DNA reads TGTGCCAGCAGCGCCCGACTGAATTCACCCCTCCACTTT. V and J are TRBV11-1 and TRBJ1-6; D ambiguous. Germline CDR1 reads SGHAT; CDR2 reads FQDESV (reference sequence). The CDR3 has 13 amino acids. The V end was cut by 5 bases, the J end by 7 bases, with 9 bases between.

This chain connects TRBV2 to TRBJ1-1; possible D gene TRBD1, 5 bases. V was trimmed by 7 bases and J by 7 bases, leaving 19 bases between them. This CDR3 is built from 14 residues. Germline loops: CDR1 SNHLY, CDR2 FYNNEI. CDR3 loop: CASKMGPGINEAFF. The CDR3 DNA follows: TGTGCCAGCAAGATGGGACCGGGGATAAATGAAGCTTTCTTT. Drawing the rest from reference TRBV2 and TRBJ1-1, the complete variable domain is EPEVTQTPSHQVTQMGQEVILRCVPISNHLYFYWYRQILGQKVEFLVSFYNNEISEKSEIFDDQFSVERPDGSNFTLKIRSTKLEDSAMYFCASKMGPGINEAFFGQGTRLTVV.

The chain recombines TRBV7-8 with TRBJ1-1; the D is unclear. V was trimmed by 8 bases and J by 5 bases, leaving 6 bases between them. The germline V gene encodes CDR1 SGHVS and CDR2 FQNEAQ. There are 10 residues in the CDR3. CDR3 sequence reads: CASLGTEAFF. The DNA for the CDR3 is TGTGCCAGCCTGGGGACTGAAGCTTTCTTT.

The V gene is TRBV10-2, the J gene TRBJ1-5; TRBD1 matches 9 bases. From germline, CDR1 is WSHSY and CDR2 SAAADI. The CDR3 is 15 amino acids. V shed 11 bases, J shed 6 bases, and the junction held 14 bases outside the gene matches. CDR3 amino acids: CAEDPQGARVQPQHF. The CDR3 coding sequence is TGCGCCGAGGACCCACAGGGGGCGCGTGTTCAGCCCCAGCATTTT.

The CDR3 loop reads CASSPNGGGNQPQHF. The CDR3 DNA reads as TGTGCCAGCAGCCCGAACGGGGGCGGCAATCAGCCCCAGCATTTT. This chain joins TRBV5-5 and TRBJ1-5; D might be TRBD1 (6 bases). Trimming left V 4 bases short and J 2 bases short, with 13 bases between. The germline V gene encodes CDR1 SGHKS and CDR2 YYEKEE (reference sequence). The CDR3 has 15 amino acids.

This chain joins TRBV9 and TRBJ1-4, with a weak D call TRBD1 (6 bases). The CDR3 is made up of 14 amino acids. Trimming removed 0 bases from V and 8 bases from J, with 11 bases in between. The germline V gene has CDR1 SGDLS and CDR2 YYNGEE. The CDR3 reads CASSVATQGEKLFF. CDR3 DNA sequence: TGTGCCAGCAGCGTAGCTACCCAGGGGGAAAAACTGTTTTTT.

This rearrangement joins TRBV5-1 to TRBJ2-5; 7 bases align to TRBD1. V trimming: 4 bases; J trimming: 4 bases; junction bases outside the gene matches: 4. Germline lookup yields CDR1 SGHRS and CDR2 YFSETQ. There are 13 residues in the CDR3. DNA for the CDR3: TGCGCCAGCAGCAGGGGACAGACAGAGACCCAGTACTTC. Translation gives CASSRGQTETQYF.

The V call is TRBV9, the J call TRBJ1-1; D is possibly TRBD1 (5 bases). The CDR3 is 12 amino acids. Germline CDR1 reads SGDLS; CDR2 reads YYNGEE. V dropped 4 bases and J dropped 8 bases, with 12 bases sitting between them. CDR3 coding DNA: TGTGCCAGCAGCTCGGGGCTGGGGGAAGCTTTCTTT. This translates into CASSSGLGEAFF.